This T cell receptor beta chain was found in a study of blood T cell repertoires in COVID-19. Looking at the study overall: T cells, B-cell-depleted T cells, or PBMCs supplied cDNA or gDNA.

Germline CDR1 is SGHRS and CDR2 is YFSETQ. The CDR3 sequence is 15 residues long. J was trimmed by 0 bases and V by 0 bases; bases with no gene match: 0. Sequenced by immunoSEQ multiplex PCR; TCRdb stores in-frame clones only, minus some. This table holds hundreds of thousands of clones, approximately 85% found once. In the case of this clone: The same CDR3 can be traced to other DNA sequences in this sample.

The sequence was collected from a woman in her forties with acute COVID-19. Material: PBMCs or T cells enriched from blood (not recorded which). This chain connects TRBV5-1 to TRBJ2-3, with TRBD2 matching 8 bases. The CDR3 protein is CASSLERGSTDTQYF. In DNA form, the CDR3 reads TGCGCCAGCAGCTTGGAGCGGGGGAGCACAGATACGCAGTATTTT.